This T cell receptor beta chain was recorded in a study of blood T cells in healthy people across ages (dated by TCRdb to the mid-2010s). About the investigation overall: In model experiments, roughly one uniquely barcoded TCR beta cDNA molecule per two T cells was captured by template switching. Age-related changes in TCR beta repertoire diversity were measured in the study by deep sequencing normalized with unique cDNA molecular identifiers. The donors were divided into four age groups: young (average around 17 years), middle-aged (roughly 42), aged (approximately 62) and long-lived (roughly 88). Donors of different ages were randomly distributed across sequencing lanes to avoid experimental bias. The study analyzed two additional independent replicas of 1 million unique cDNA reads from the same blood draw for two donors, one aged 18 to 29 and one aged 80 or older. Study-wide findings and limitations: The CMV infection status of donors was not known, potentially confounding age-related changes in expanded clonotypes. As age increased, observed TCR beta diversity per million T cells dropped in a roughly linear way, and a significant reduction was already evident by age about 36. Compared with the aged group, more naive CD4+ T cells, fewer expanded clones and increased TCR diversity were shown by the long-lived group, suggesting age selection. Because profiling used bulk unsorted PBMCs, naive and antigen-experienced compartments could not be compared conclusively. Estimates of total diversity based on one million sequenced T cells were considered lower bounds and underestimates. The percentage of naive T cells measured by flow cytometry correlated strongly with observed TCR beta diversity.

Libraries came from 5' RACE. The reads were generated on an Illumina HiSeq 2500. The second PCR ran for roughly 6 to 11 cycles and used a J-beta primer mix along with a sample-barcoded 5' primer. A unique molecular identifier was introduced onto each TCR beta cDNA molecule by a template-switch 5' adaptor carrying 12 random nucleotides. Each sample yielded at least 3 million CDR3-containing paired-end reads. All of the RNA was converted into first-strand cDNA using the Mint cDNA synthesis kit, with a TRBC-specific oligonucleotide serving as the primer. Following uracil-DNA glycosylase treatment, a first 18-cycle PCR with universal primers M1SS and BC2_uni_R was performed on all cDNA. The source study handled its data this way. Normalization of each sample was performed by random selection of 1 million high-quality reads, each carrying a distinct molecular identifier. Instead of being binned into consensus sequences, reads with shared molecular identifiers were discarded. CDR3 identification, clonotype clustering and error correction used MiTCR with a Q25 quality threshold and the strictest error-elimination algorithm. A nonparametric unseen species model with Euler transformation was used to estimate a lower bound on total TCR beta diversity. TCRdb trimmed public reads at Q25 via fastp, called clones via MiXCR and kept in-frame beta chains. Duplicate CDR3 protein sequences are folded into a single record with the most common DNA and genes. The V and J calls here are based on TCRdb, not the publication. The sample table holds roughly 800,000 distinct CDR3 sequences, of which about 36% were seen once. The ten largest clonotypes hold roughly 13% of the sample.

Systemically healthy Caucasian individuals from Russia, roughly 40 in total and aged roughly 6 to 100 years, were included as donors. Each donor gave 9.5 to 10 milliliters of peripheral blood, drawn into EDTA-treated Vacutainer tubes. Ficoll-Paque density-gradient centrifugation was used to isolate PBMCs, with at least 6.5 million per sample. Trizol reagent was used to extract total RNA from PBMCs, with at least 5.5 micrograms per sample. Naive CD45RAhigh/CD27high T cell percentages were measured by flow cytometry on a PBMC aliquot from every donor. This clonotype has ten or more counts. What this receptor recognizes is not known. It has no much larger one-base neighbor in the sample; base qualities were not kept. The junction shows trimming of 0 bases on V and 5 bases on J, plus 12 bases between the germline ends. CDR1 and CDR2 are read off the germline V gene as LGHNA and YSLEER. From the cysteine up to the phenylalanine, the CDR3 has a length of 15 residues. The kept DNA is CDR3 alone, 45 bases in frame from the first base.

The specimen was blood. Recombination connected TRBV4-3 to TRBJ2-3; no D gene can be assigned with confidence. This clonotype was obtained from a man between 18 and 35 years old in good health. CDR3 protein: CASSQDRPAEDTQYF. The DNA reads as follows: TGCGCCAGCAGCCAAGATCGGCCTGCGGAAGATACGCAGTATTTT.